One sample yielded the 11 T cell receptor beta chains listed below, sequenced in a study of blood T cell repertoires in COVID-19. Here immunoSEQ multiplex PCR was the method, and the copy in TCRdb shows in-frame clones only, minus some. The sample records under 200,000 clones, more than 85% being singletons. What was sequenced was peripheral blood. These receptors originate from a man over 45 with acute or convalescent COVID-19.

The chain is built from TRBV21-1 and TRBJ2-7; the table's TRBD1 call for D was not verified on the DNA. TRBV21-1 is labeled a pseudogene. The CDR3 is 14 amino acids. CDR3 protein: CASSHDRGRPRPYV. The CDR3 nucleotides read TGTGCCAGCAGCCATGACAGGGGGCGTCCCCGCCCGTACGTC.

The chain joins TRBV5-8 to TRBJ2-1; a weak D match, TRBD2 (6 bases). CDR1 is SGHTS, CDR2 YDEGEE, per germline. V lost 7 bases, J lost 9 bases, and 23 bases lay in between. There are 15 residues in the CDR3. Here the CDR3 DNA reads TGTGCCAGCCCCTCTCGAGGAGGGCGGTCAAGTGAGCAGTTCTTC. This gives the protein CASPSRGGRSSEQFF.

The chain has TRBV19 and TRBJ1-5, with a possible D match to TRBD1 (5 bases). This CDR3 contains 14 residues. Trimming removed 6 bases from V and 8 bases from J, with 17 bases in between. Germline values: CDR1 LNHDA, CDR2 SQIVND (reference sequence). The CDR3 protein is CASRLTAGGKPQHF. Here the CDR3 DNA reads TGTGCCAGTAGACTCACAGCGGGGGGGAAGCCCCAGCATTTT.

The rearrangement uses TRBV7-9 and TRBJ1-1; 8 nucleotides match TRBD1. Germline CDR1 SEHNR, CDR2 FQNEAQ (reference sequence). The V and J ends lost 1 base and 2 bases, in that order; junction bases with no gene match: 6. CDR3 length equals 16 residues. The CDR3 spells CASSLDPTGANTEAFF. In nucleotides, the CDR3 is TGTGCCAGCAGCTTAGACCCGACAGGGGCCAACACTGAAGCTTTCTTT.

The chain joins TRBV18 to TRBJ2-1, with 7 bases aligning to TRBD2. Germline trimming cut 3 bases from V and 7 bases from J; bases unmatched to any gene: 6. This CDR3 has 14 residues. Germline V CDR1 and CDR2: KGHSH, LQKENI. CDR3 in DNA: TGTGCCAGCTCACCTTCCTCGGGAGGAAATGAGCAGTTCTTC. This gives the protein CASSPSSGGNEQFF.

The chain recombines TRBV9 with TRBJ2-2, with 8 bases that match TRBD1. The CDR3 loop spans 16 amino acids. Germline values: CDR1 SGDLS, CDR2 YYNGEE. V was pared by 1 base and J by 3 bases, with 5 bases of the junction left unmatched. CDR3 in amino acids: CASSVNPQGDTGELFF. The CDR3 DNA reads as TGTGCCAGCAGCGTAAACCCACAGGGGGACACCGGGGAGCTGTTTTTT.

The chain uses TRBV7-2 and TRBJ2-3, with D perhaps matching TRBD2 (7 bases). V gave up 5 bases and J gave up 2 bases, with 17 bases separating them. CDR1 and CDR2 (germline): SGHTA, FQGNSA. CDR3 length: 16 residues. The CDR3: CASSPLGGRNTDTQYF. CDR3 coding DNA: TGTGCCAGCAGCCCTTTGGGGGGGCGGAACACAGATACGCAGTATTTT.

The CDR3 DNA reads as TGTGCCAGCAGCCAAGATCTCGTGAGGGCAGGGGGAGGCTACACCTTC. Translation: CASSQDLVRAGGGYTF. This sequence joins TRBV3-1 (or the pseudogene TRBV3-2) and TRBJ1-2; TRBD1 matches at 7 bases. Looked up from germline, CDR1 is LGHDT and CDR2 is YNNKEL (reference sequence). The junction had 12 bases not matched to a gene; V was cut back by 0 bases and J by 8 bases. This CDR3 region has 16 residues.

V gene TRBV7-2 combines with J gene TRBJ2-7, with TRBD1 matching over 7 bases. V was clipped by 2 bases and J by 0 bases; unmatched bases: 1. The CDR3 extends over 14 amino acids. CDR1 is SGHTA and CDR2 is FQGNSA in the germline V gene. The CDR3 protein is CASSLNRGSYEQYV. CDR3 nucleotides: TGTGCCAGCAGCTTAAACAGGGGCTCCTACGAGCAGTACGTC.

V gene TRBV6-6 combines with J gene TRBJ1-5; 7 positions agree with TRBD1. Germline loops: CDR1 MNHNY, CDR2 SVGAGI (reference sequence). The CDR3 is made up of 15 amino acids. The trim removed 6 bases at V and 4 bases at J, leaving 9 bases unmatched. CDR3 bases: TGTGCCAGCAGGGATGGCGGGACAGCTAATCAGCCCCAGCATTTT. This encodes CASRDGGTANQPQHF.

The chain is built from TRBV7-2 and TRBJ1-6, with D unresolved. The ends were cut back, 3 bases at V and 5 bases at J, with 14 bases in the middle. The CDR3 has 16 residues. The germline gives CDR1 SGHTA, CDR2 FQGNSA. CDR3 residues: CASSFDGGGNNSPLHF. For the CDR3, the DNA is TGTGCCAGCAGCTTTGACGGAGGTGGAAATAATTCACCCCTCCACTTT.